This T cell receptor beta chain was recovered during a study of T cells in Graves' hyperthyroidism and ophthalmopathy. This clonotype was found a few times. Germline CDR1 is SGHTA and CDR2 is FQGNSA. Trimming pared 1 base from V and 4 bases from J, leaving 20 bases between. CDR3 size: 18 residues. The investigators amplified TCR beta CDR3 regions from RNA transcripts. The HTBI primer set was used in a first-round RT-PCR of the TCR CDR3. TCRdb ran MiXCR on the multiplex PCR reads and lists one entry per CDR3 protein. The sample consists of roughly 600,000 distinct CDR3 sequences, 13% to 15% of them appearing once.

The chain combines TRBV7-2 with TRBJ1-5, with D perhaps TRBD1 (5 bases). The source is a woman aged 45-59 years with Graves' ophthalmopathy. The sample consisted of blood. Written as DNA, the CDR3 is TGTGCCAGCAGCTTAGGGGCCGGGGGAAGAAGCTATAATCAGCCCCAGCATTTT. Its protein is CASSLGAGGRSYNQPQHF.